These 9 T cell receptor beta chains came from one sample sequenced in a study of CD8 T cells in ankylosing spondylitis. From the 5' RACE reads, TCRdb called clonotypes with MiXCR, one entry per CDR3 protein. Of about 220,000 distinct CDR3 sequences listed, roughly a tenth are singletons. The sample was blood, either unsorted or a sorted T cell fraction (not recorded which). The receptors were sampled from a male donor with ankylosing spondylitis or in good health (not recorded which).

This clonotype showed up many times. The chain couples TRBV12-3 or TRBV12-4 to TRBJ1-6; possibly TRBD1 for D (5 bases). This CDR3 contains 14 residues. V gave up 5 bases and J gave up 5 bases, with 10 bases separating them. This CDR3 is CASSRGSNNSPLHF. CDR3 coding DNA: TGTGCCAGCAGTAGGGGCAGCAATAATTCACCCCTCCACTTT.

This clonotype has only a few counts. The CDR3 coding sequence is TGCAGCGCTATGACTAGCGCGAAAAACATTCAGTACTTC. As protein: CSAMTSAKNIQYF. The chain is built from TRBV29-1 and TRBJ2-4, with 8 positions matching TRBD2. The V segment lost 7 bases and the J segment 4 bases; nucleotides outside the gene matches: 6. The CDR3 has 13 residues. The V gene's germline CDR1 is SQVTM and CDR2 ANQGSEA.

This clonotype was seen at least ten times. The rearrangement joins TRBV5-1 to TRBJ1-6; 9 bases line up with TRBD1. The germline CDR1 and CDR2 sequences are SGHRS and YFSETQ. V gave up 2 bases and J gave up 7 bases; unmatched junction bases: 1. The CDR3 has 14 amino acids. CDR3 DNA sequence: TGCGCCAGCAGCTTAGGGACAGGGAATTCACCCCTCCACTTT. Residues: CASSLGTGNSPLHF.

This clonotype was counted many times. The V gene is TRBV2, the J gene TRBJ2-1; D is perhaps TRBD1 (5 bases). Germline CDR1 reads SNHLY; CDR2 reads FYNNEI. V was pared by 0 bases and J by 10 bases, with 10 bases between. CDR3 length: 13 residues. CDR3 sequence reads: CASSEASAGEQFF. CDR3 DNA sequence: TGTGCCAGCAGTGAAGCGAGCGCAGGGGAGCAGTTCTTC.

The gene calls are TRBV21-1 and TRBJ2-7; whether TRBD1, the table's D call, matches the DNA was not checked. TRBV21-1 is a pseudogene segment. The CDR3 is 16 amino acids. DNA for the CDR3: TGTGCCAGCAGCAATCGGGGGACAGGGTTCGTCTACGAGCAGTACTTC. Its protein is CASSNRGTGFVYEQYF.

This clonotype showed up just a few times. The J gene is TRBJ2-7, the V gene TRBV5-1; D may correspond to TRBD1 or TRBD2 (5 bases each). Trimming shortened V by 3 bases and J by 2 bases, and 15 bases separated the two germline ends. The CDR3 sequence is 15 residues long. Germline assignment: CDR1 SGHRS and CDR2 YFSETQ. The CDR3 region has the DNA TGCGCCAGCAGCTCTGGGACCTACCTAACCTACGAGCAGTACTTC. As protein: CASSSGTYLTYEQYF.

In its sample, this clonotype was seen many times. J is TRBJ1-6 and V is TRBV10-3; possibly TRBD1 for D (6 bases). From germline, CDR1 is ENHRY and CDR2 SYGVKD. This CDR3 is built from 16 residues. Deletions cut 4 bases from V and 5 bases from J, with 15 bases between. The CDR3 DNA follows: TGTGCCATCAGTGGTCAGGGGATGGGTGATAATTCACCCCTCCACTTT. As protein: CAISGQGMGDNSPLHF.

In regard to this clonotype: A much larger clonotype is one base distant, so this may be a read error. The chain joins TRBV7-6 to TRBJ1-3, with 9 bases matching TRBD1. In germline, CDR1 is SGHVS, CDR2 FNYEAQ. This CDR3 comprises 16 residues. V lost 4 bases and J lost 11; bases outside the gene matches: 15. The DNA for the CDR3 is TGTGCCAGCAGCTCAAACACCGGGACAGGGCTCGACGCCATATATTTT. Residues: CASSSNTGTGLDAIYF.

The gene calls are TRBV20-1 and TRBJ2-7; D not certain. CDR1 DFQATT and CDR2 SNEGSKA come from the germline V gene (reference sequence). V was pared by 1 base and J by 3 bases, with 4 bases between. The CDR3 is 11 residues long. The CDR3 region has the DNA TGCAGTGCTAGAGTCGACTACGAGCAGTACTTC. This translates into CSARVDYEQYF.